This entry describes one T cell receptor beta chain. What it binds is not known. Healthy bone marrow donors supplied every sample. These data are taken from a study of cytomegalovirus exposure and HLA in healthy donors. General study findings and limits: A later analysis found most CMV-associated TCR beta chains apparently HLA-restricted. Cytomegalovirus association was listed for 150 or so TCR beta chains.

PCR primers comprised 60 Vbeta and 13 Jbeta primers. This table comes from immunoSEQ multiplex PCR, and its TCRdb copy is limited to in-frame clones, with some not included. Altogether 150,000 to 200,000 clones are present, less than 90% being singletons, with the ten largest covering about 4%. The sequence derives from a man aged 50 to 60 in good health and CMV-seropositive. The specimen was PBMCs.

CDR3 residues: CASSTDRGLGLGNQPQHF. CDR3 DNA sequence: TGTGCCAGCTCAACGGACAGGGGGCTAGGTTTGGGGAATCAGCCCCAGCATTTT. The chain couples TRBV18 to TRBJ1-5, with 11 nucleotides matching TRBD1. J gave up 4 bases and V 5 bases, and 13 bases lay outside the gene matches. The CDR3 covers 18 residues. In germline, CDR1 is KGHSH, CDR2 LQKENI. Variable domain in full (rest from reference TRBV18 and TRBJ1-5): NAGVMQNPRHLVRRRGQEARLRCSPMKGHSHVYWYRQLPEEGLKFMVYLQKENIIDESGMPKERFSAEFPKEGPSILRIQQVVRGDSAAYFCASSTDRGLGLGNQPQHFGDGTRLSIL.